Described below is a single TCR beta chain sequence and its context. Its antigen is unidentified. A modified ARM-PCR protocol with three rounds of nested PCR amplified TCRbeta. From the multiplex PCR reads, TCRdb called clonotypes with MiXCR, one entry per CDR3 protein. The top ten clones hold 10% to 15% of a sample with 60,000 to 85,000 distinct CDR3 sequences, roughly 80% of them seen once. This sample is part of a study of tumor and adjacent non-tumor tissue in lung cancer. Study outcomes and limitations: Significantly higher TCR diversity was found in tumor than normal lung.

This sample's RNA came from whole unsorted tissue. The V and J ends lost 10 bases and 3 bases respectively, with 16 bases between them. The CDR3 sequence is 13 residues long. The V gene's germline CDR1 is MNHNS and CDR2 SASEGT. Input material: lung tumor tissue. The gene calls are TRBV6-1 and TRBJ2-7; D is possibly TRBD2 (6 bases). This clonotype originated in a woman in her forties or fifties with non-small cell lung cancer. CDR3 coding DNA: TGTGCCAACAGCTGGGACTCGAACTACGAGCAGTACGTC. This sequence encodes CANSWDSNYEQYV.